This TCR beta chain was sequenced in a study of identical twins. This clonotype occurred many times. Its antigen is not known. Findings and caveats of the study: Conclusions came from cross-sectional statistical analysis, not from following the same donors.

TCRdb used MiXCR to reprocess the 5' RACE reads, holding one entry per CDR3 protein. The table includes about 920,000 distinct CDR3 sequences, around an eighth detected once. This same sample was also part of a study on yellow fever vaccine responses in identical twins.

Sequenced: PBMCs. The clonotype comes from a young woman in good health.

The CDR3 is CASSQMDSDYNEQFF. Here the CDR3 DNA reads TGCGCCAGCAGCCAGATGGACAGCGACTACAATGAGCAGTTCTTC. The genes are TRBV4-1 and TRBJ2-1; the D gene is possibly TRBD1 (6 bases). V was shortened by 3 bases and J by 3 bases, with 12 bases between the two germline ends. The V gene's germline CDR1 is MGHRA and CDR2 YSYEKL. The CDR3 is 15 amino acids.